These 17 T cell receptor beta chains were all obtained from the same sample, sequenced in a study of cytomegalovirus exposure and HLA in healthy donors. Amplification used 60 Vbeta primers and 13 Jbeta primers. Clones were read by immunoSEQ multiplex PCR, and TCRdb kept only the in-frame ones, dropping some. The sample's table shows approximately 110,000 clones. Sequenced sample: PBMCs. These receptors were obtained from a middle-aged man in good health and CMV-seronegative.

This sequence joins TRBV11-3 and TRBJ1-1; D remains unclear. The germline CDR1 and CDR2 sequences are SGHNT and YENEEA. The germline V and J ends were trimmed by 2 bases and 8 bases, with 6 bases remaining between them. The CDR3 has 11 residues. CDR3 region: CASSLKTEAFF. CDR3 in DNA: TGTGCCAGCAGCTTAAAGACAGAAGCTTTCTTT.

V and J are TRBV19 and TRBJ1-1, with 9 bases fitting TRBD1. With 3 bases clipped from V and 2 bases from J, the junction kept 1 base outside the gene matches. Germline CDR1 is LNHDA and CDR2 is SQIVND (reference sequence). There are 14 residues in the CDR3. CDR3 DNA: TGTGCCAGTAGTATCACAGGGGGCAACACTGAAGCTTTCTTT. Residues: CASSITGGNTEAFF.

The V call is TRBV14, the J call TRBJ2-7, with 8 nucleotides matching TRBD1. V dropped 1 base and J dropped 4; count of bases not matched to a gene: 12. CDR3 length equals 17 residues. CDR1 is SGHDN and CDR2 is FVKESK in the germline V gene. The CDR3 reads CASSQVWSATGVYEQYF. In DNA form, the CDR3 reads TGTGCCAGCAGCCAAGTCTGGTCCGCGACAGGGGTTTACGAGCAGTACTTC.

CDR3 DNA sequence: TGTGCCAGCAGCGCTAAAGGAGGAACGGAAAGCACAGATACGCAGTATTTT. Translation gives CASSAKGGTESTDTQYF. V is TRBV5-6 and J is TRBJ2-3, with D perhaps matching TRBD2 (5 bases). The CDR3 consists of 17 residues. V dropped 4 bases and J dropped 0 bases, with 18 bases sitting between them. Germline V lookup: CDR1 SGHDT, CDR2 YYEEEE.

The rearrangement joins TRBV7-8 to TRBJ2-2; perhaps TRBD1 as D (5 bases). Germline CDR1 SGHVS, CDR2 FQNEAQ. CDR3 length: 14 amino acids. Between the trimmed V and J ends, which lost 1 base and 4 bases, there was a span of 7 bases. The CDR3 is CASSLGQLTGELFF. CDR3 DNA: TGTGCCAGCAGCTTAGGACAGCTCACCGGGGAGCTGTTTTTT.

DNA for the CDR3: TGCAGCGTTAGAACCGGGACAGAACATAATTCACCCCTCCACTTT. Its translation: CSVRTGTEHNSPLHF. The chain employs TRBV29-1 and TRBJ1-6; 7 bases are a match to TRBD1. V was pared by 5 bases and J by 5 bases, with 9 bases of the junction left unmatched. Looked up from germline, CDR1 is SQVTM and CDR2 is ANQGSEA. The CDR3 has 15 amino acids.

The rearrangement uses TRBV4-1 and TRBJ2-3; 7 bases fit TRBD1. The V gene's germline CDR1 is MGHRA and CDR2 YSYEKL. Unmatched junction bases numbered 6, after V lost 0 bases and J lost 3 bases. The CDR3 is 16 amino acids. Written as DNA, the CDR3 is TGCGCCAGCAGCCAAGATGTGGGACAGAAGACAGATACGCAGTATTTT. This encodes CASSQDVGQKTDTQYF.

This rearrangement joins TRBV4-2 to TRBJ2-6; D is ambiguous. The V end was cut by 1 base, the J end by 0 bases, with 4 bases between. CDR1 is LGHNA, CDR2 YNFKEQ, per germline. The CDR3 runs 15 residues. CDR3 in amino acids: CASSQVLSGANVLTF. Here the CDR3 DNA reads TGTGCCAGCAGCCAAGTACTCTCTGGGGCCAACGTCCTGACTTTC.

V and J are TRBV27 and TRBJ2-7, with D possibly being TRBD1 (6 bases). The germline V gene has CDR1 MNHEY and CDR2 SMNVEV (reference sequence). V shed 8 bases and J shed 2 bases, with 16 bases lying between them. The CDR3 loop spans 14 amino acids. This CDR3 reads CASGLTGPTYEQYF. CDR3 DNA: TGTGCCAGCGGCCTGACAGGACCAACCTACGAGCAGTACTTC.

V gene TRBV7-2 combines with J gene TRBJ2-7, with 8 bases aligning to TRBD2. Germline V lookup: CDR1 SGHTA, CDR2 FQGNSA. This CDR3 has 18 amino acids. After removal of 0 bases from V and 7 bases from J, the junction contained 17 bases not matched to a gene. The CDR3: CASSLARSGRRLGYEQYF. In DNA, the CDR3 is TGTGCCAGCAGCTTAGCGCGAAGCGGGAGACGTTTGGGGTATGAGCAGTACTTC.

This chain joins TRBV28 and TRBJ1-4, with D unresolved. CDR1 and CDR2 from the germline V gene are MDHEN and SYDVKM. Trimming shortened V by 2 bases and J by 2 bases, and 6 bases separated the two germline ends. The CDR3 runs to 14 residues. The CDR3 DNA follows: TGTGCCAGCAGTTTAGAGGCGACTAATGAAAAACTGTTTTTT. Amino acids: CASSLEATNEKLFF.

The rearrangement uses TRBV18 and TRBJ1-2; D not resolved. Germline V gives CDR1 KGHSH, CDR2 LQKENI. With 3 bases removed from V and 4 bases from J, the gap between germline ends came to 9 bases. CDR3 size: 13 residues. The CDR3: CASSPSASYGYTF. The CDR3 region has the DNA TGTGCCAGCTCACCCTCAGCTAGCTATGGCTACACCTTC.

As DNA, the CDR3 is TGTGCCAGCAGTTTGATGCAGGGGGTTGAAGCTTTCTTT. Amino acids: CASSLMQGVEAFF. The V call is TRBV6-6, the J call TRBJ1-1; 7 positions match TRBD1. The CDR3 consists of 13 residues. Germline values: CDR1 MNHNY, CDR2 SVGAGI (reference sequence). V was pared by 4 bases and J by 7 bases, with 6 bases of the junction left unmatched.

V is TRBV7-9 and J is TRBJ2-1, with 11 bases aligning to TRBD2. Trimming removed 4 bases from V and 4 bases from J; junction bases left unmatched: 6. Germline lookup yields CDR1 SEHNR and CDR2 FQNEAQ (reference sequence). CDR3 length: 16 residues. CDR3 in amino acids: CASSSSSSGRYNEQFF. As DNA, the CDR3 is TGTGCCAGCAGCTCCTCATCTAGCGGGAGGTACAATGAGCAGTTCTTC.

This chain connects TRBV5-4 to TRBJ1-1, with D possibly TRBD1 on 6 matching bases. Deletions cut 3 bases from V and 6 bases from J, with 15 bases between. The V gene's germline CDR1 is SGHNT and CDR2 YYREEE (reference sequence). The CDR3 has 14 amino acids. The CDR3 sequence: CASSWGPRSAEAFF. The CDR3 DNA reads TGTGCCAGCAGCTGGGGGCCCAGATCGGCTGAAGCTTTCTTT.

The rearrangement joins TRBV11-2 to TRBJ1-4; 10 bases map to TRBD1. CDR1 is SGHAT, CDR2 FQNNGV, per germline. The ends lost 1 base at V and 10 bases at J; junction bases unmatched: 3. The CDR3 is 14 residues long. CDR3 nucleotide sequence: TGTGCCAGCAGCTTAGGGGGGGACAGGGGAAAACTGTTTTTT. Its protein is CASSLGGDRGKLFF.

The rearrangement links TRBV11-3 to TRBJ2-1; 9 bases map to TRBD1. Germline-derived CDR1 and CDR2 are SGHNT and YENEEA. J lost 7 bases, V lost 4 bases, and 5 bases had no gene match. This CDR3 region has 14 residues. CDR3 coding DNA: TGTGCCAGCAGCTCCGGGACAGGGTCAAATGAGCAGTTCTTC. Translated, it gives CASSSGTGSNEQFF.